The next 10 T cell receptor beta chains were all read from a single sample in a study of cytomegalovirus exposure and HLA in healthy donors. Using immunoSEQ multiplex PCR, the repertoire was profiled, and TCRdb retains in-frame clones only, with some absent. This table has 200,000 to 250,000 clones, over 80% appearing once. Sequencing was done on a sample of PBMCs. These receptors originate from a woman under 40 in good health and CMV-seropositive.

This clone was detected ten times or more. The V and J genes are TRBV29-1 and TRBJ2-1; possibly TRBD1 or TRBD2 for D (5 bases each). The germline V and J ends were trimmed by 5 bases and 0 bases, with 11 bases remaining between them. CDR1 is SQVTM and CDR2 is ANQGSEA in the germline V gene. CDR3 length: 14 residues. CDR3 nucleotides: TGCAGCGTTCCGTCGAGGGGCTCCTACAATGAGCAGTTCTTC. As protein: CSVPSRGSYNEQFF.

The table lists this clone with a few counts. V usage is TRBV5-6 and J usage is TRBJ2-7; D is undetermined. Per germline, CDR1 SGHDT and CDR2 YYEEEE. V lost 1 base and J 4 bases, leaving 9 bases between the germline ends. This CDR3 region has 13 residues. CDR3 in amino acids: CASSLRHLYEQYF. Written as DNA, the CDR3 is TGTGCCAGCAGCTTGAGACACTTATACGAGCAGTACTTC.

The rearrangement uses TRBV6-5 and TRBJ2-1; 9 positions match TRBD1. This CDR3 has 15 residues. Germline V gives CDR1 MNHEY, CDR2 SVGAGI. V lost 6 bases, J lost 5 bases, and 8 bases stayed unmatched. The CDR3 DNA follows: TGTGCCAGCAGCCCTTACGGACAGGGGAACAATGAGCAGTTCTTC. Translating gives CASSPYGQGNNEQFF.

The V call is TRBV5-8, the J call TRBJ1-2, with a weak D call TRBD1 (5 bases). Germline lookup yields CDR1 SGHTS and CDR2 YDEGEE. V was trimmed by 4 bases and J by 2 bases, leaving 12 bases between them. This CDR3 contains 14 residues. As DNA, the CDR3 is TGTGCCAGCAGCCCCGAGACAGAGAACTATGGCTACACCTTC. Translating it yields CASSPETENYGYTF.

This chain links TRBV7-2 with TRBJ2-7; possibly TRBD2 for D (5 bases). V shed 5 bases and J shed 5 bases, with 13 bases lying between them. Germline lookup yields CDR1 SGHTA and CDR2 FQGNSA. This CDR3 comprises 13 residues. CDR3 in amino acids: CASSPGRRNEQYF. DNA for the CDR3: TGTGCCAGCAGCCCCGGACGGAGGAACGAGCAGTACTTC. The full variable domain, with the rest looked up from reference TRBV7-2 and TRBJ2-7, is GAGVSQSPSNKVTEKGKDVELRCDPISGHTALYWYRQSLGQGLEFLIYFQGNSAPDKSGLPSDRFSAERTGGSVSTLTIQRTQQEDSAVYLCASSPGRRNEQYFGPGTRLTVT.

The chain combines TRBV27 with TRBJ2-3; no reliable D call. The V gene's germline CDR1 is MNHEY and CDR2 SMNVEV (reference sequence). The CDR3 covers 14 residues. V lost 3 bases to trimming and J lost 1 base, with 8 bases between them. Written as DNA, the CDR3 is TGTGCCAGCAGTTTCTATGGGCGCACAGATACGCAGTATTTT. Amino acids: CASSFYGRTDTQYF.

This chain links TRBV5-1 with TRBJ2-7; 7 nucleotides agree with TRBD1. The trim removed 4 bases at V and 2 bases at J, leaving 9 bases unmatched. This CDR3 has 15 residues. Germline CDR1 reads SGHRS; CDR2 reads YFSETQ. The CDR3 nucleotides read TGCGCCAGCAGCACCCCGACAGGGAATGCCTACGAGCAGTACTTC. Amino acids: CASSTPTGNAYEQYF.

As to this clone: Other DNA sequences in this sample translate to the same CDR3. This rearrangement joins TRBV30 to TRBJ2-7; 10 positions agree with TRBD2. The CDR3 sequence is 12 residues long. V lost 4 bases, J lost 3 bases, and 0 bases stayed unmatched. Germline values: CDR1 GTSNPN, CDR2 SVGIG (reference sequence). DNA of the CDR3: TGTGCCTGGACTAGCGGGAGCTACGAGCAGTACTTC. Protein sequence: CAWTSGSYEQYF.

About this clone: Its ends do not fully match the called genes, so a read error is possible. V usage is TRBV13 and J usage is TRBJ2-5, with D unresolved. Looked up from germline, CDR1 is PRHDT and CDR2 is FYEKMQ (reference sequence). The CDR3 covers 12 residues. CDR3 region: CASSLDRESQYF. The CDR3 region has the DNA TGTGCCAGCAGCTTAGACAGAGAGAGCCAGTACTTC.

The CDR3 here is CASSLVGQGQETQYF. CDR3 in DNA: TGCGCCAGCAGCTTGGTCGGACAGGGCCAAGAGACCCAGTACTTC. V usage is TRBV5-1 and J usage is TRBJ2-5; 8 nucleotides agree with TRBD1. The CDR3 sequence is 15 residues long. In germline, CDR1 is SGHRS, CDR2 YFSETQ. V lost 0 bases, J lost 1 base, and 2 bases stayed unmatched.